One sample yielded the 27 T cell receptor beta chains listed below, sequenced in a study of T-cell reconstitution after alpha-beta-depleted transplantation in children. Unique molecular identifiers were incorporated during preparation of the TCRbeta library. MiXCR, run by TCRdb on the PCR reads, gives a single entry per CDR3 protein. This sample has 200,000 or so distinct CDR3 sequences, with 6.3% found just once. Here the sequenced sample was PBMCs, taken before TCRalphabeta/CD19-depleted stem cell transplant. The receptors were gathered from a girl under three years old with combined immunodeficiency, due to receive a stem cell transplant.

This clonotype was counted ten times or more. This sequence joins TRBV7-9 and TRBJ2-1; the D is unclear. CDR3 length: 15 amino acids. CDR1 is SEHNR, CDR2 FQNEAQ, per germline (reference sequence). V was pared by 5 bases and J by 4 bases, with 15 bases between. The CDR3 region has the DNA TGTGCCAGCAGCCCAGACTGGAAAACGTACAATGAGCAGTTCTTC. Amino acids: CASSPDWKTYNEQFF.

This clonotype showed up many times. The chain combines TRBV20-1 with TRBJ2-1; no clear D gene. V was clipped by 5 bases and J by 3 bases, with 11 bases between them. CDR3 size: 13 residues. Germline CDR1 is DFQATT and CDR2 is SNEGSKA (reference sequence). The CDR3 DNA follows: TGCAGTGCTTCGTATCCTTACTACAATGAGCAGTTCTTC. Amino acid sequence: CSASYPYYNEQFF.

Many counts were recorded for this clonotype. The gene calls are TRBV5-1 and TRBJ2-1, with 8 positions matching TRBD2. The CDR3 consists of 18 residues. V was pared by 2 bases and J by 7 bases, with 17 bases of the junction left unmatched. CDR1 is SGHRS, CDR2 YFSETQ, per germline. CDR3: CASSFDATRGGGRNEQFF. As DNA, the CDR3 is TGCGCCAGCAGCTTCGACGCCACTAGGGGCGGGGGGAGAAATGAGCAGTTCTTC.

This clonotype was found many times. The J gene is TRBJ2-1, the V gene TRBV5-6; D gene ambiguous. There are 15 residues in the CDR3. CDR1 is SGHDT and CDR2 is YYEEEE in the germline V gene. Trimming shortened V by 4 bases and J by 1 base, and 12 bases separated the two germline ends. The CDR3 nucleotides are TGTGCCAGCAGCCGTTTTATCACATCCTACAATGAGCAGTTCTTC. The encoded protein is CASSRFITSYNEQFF.

This clonotype came up many times. The chain carries TRBV7-6 and TRBJ2-3, with D perhaps TRBD2 (5 bases). The CDR3 contains 15 residues. V lost 4 bases and J 0 bases, leaving 11 bases between the germline ends. Germline V gives CDR1 SGHVS, CDR2 FNYEAQ. CDR3 loop: CASSSLAASTDTQYF. The DNA of the CDR3 is TGTGCCAGCAGCTCCCTAGCCGCTAGCACAGATACGCAGTATTTT.

The rearrangement uses TRBV6-5 and TRBJ1-5; D gene uncertain. The CDR3 sequence is 13 residues long. In germline, CDR1 is MNHEY, CDR2 SVGAGI. V gave up 7 bases and J gave up 5 bases, with 12 bases separating them. CDR3 sequence: CASIGYSDQPQHF. CDR3 bases: TGTGCCAGCATAGGGTACTCGGATCAGCCCCAGCATTTT.

This clonotype was observed at least ten times. The chain links TRBV3-1 to TRBJ2-2; D call uncertain. The V gene lost 4 bases and the J gene lost 6 bases, with 9 bases spanning the gap. Germline V gene sequence: CDR1 LGHDT, CDR2 YNNKEL (reference sequence). This CDR3 has 13 residues. The CDR3: CASSPPRAGELFF. The CDR3 region has the DNA TGTGCCAGCAGCCCCCCCCGGGCCGGGGAGCTGTTTTTT.

This clonotype was seen many times. The chain is built from TRBV7-8 and TRBJ2-1; the match to TRBD2 covers 9 bases. The trim removed 1 base at V and 6 bases at J, leaving 7 bases unmatched. Looked up from germline, CDR1 is SGHVS and CDR2 is FQNEAQ. This CDR3 contains 16 residues. CDR3: CASSLDLAGSRNEQFF. In DNA, the CDR3 is TGTGCCAGCAGCTTAGACCTAGCGGGAAGCCGCAATGAGCAGTTCTTC. Supplemented by reference TRBV7-8 and TRBJ2-1, the full variable domain reads GAGVSQSPRYKVAKRGQDVALRCDPISGHVSLFWYQQALGQGPEFLTYFQNEAQLDKSGLPSDRFFAERPEGSVSTLKIQRTQQEDSAVYLCASSLDLAGSRNEQFFGPGTRLTVL.

Comment on this clonotype: This may arise from a read error, as a much more abundant clone is one base away. V is TRBV12-3 or TRBV12-4 and J is TRBJ2-3; no clear D. The CDR3 has 11 amino acids. CDR3 DNA sequence: TGTGCCAGCCTAATAACAGATACGCTGTATTTT. This codes for CASLITDTLYF.

This clonotype came up many times. This rearrangement joins TRBV5-1 to TRBJ2-2, with TRBD1 matching 8 bases. This CDR3 is 16 amino acids long. Germline CDR1 and CDR2: SGHRS and YFSETQ. Trimming removed 3 bases from V and 4 bases from J; junction bases left unmatched: 8. CDR3 coding DNA: TGCGCCAGCAGCTCTCGACAGGGGACTGGCACCGGGGAGCTGTTTTTT. Translation: CASSSRQGTGTGELFF.

Regarding this clonotype: Given a much more abundant clone one base away, this may be a read error. The CDR3 does not close with the conserved phenylalanine or tryptophan, likely indicating a read error. The chain uses TRBV7-9 and TRBJ2-1; D remains ambiguous. V was clipped by 3 bases and J by 5 bases, with 5 bases between them. The CDR3 is 12 residues long. Germline V gene data show CDR1 as SEHNR and CDR2 as FQNEAQ (reference sequence). The CDR3, as DNA: TGTGCCAGCAGCTTGTCCCACAATGAGCAGTTCTTA. It yields the protein CASSLSHNEQFL.

There are many counts of this clonotype. The chain recombines TRBV29-1 with TRBJ2-7; D is tentatively TRBD1 or TRBD2 (5 bases each). Germline V gene data show CDR1 as SQVTM and CDR2 as ANQGSEA. V was trimmed by 2 bases and J by 0 bases, leaving 14 bases between them. This CDR3 spans 15 amino acids. For the CDR3, the DNA is TGCAGCGTTGAATTTTTGGGACGGGACTCCTACGAGCAGTACTTC. It codes for CSVEFLGRDSYEQYF.

This clonotype was seen repeatedly, ten times or more. CDR3 loop: CASSFGQKTTYNEQFF. DNA of the CDR3: TGTGCCAGCAGCTTTGGACAGAAGACAACCTACAATGAGCAGTTCTTC. The gene calls are TRBV7-9 and TRBJ2-1; TRBD1 might be the D (6 bases). Germline CDR1 reads SEHNR; CDR2 reads FQNEAQ (reference sequence). The CDR3 sequence is 16 residues long. V lost 3 bases and J 2 bases, leaving 14 bases between the germline ends.

This clonotype occurred many times. V is TRBV7-2 and J is TRBJ2-7, with D tentatively TRBD2 (6 bases). From germline, CDR1 is SGHTA and CDR2 FQGNSA. The CDR3 spans 13 residues. CDR3 nucleotides: TGTGCGAGCTCGGCTAGCGAGTACTACGAGCAGTACTTC. Protein sequence: CASSASEYYEQYF. Full variable domain (rest looked up from reference TRBV7-2 and TRBJ2-7): GAGVSQSPSNKVTEKGKDVELRCDPISGHTALYWYRQSLGQGLEFLIYFQGNSAPDKSGLPSDRFSAERTGGSVSTLTIQRTQQEDSAVYLCASSASEYYEQYFGPGTRLTVT.

This clonotype has ten or more counts. This chain connects TRBV6-1 to TRBJ2-7, with D unresolved. V gave up 6 bases and J gave up 2 bases, with 14 bases separating them. Germline V gives CDR1 MNHNS, CDR2 SASEGT. The CDR3 length is 14 residues. CDR3 in amino acids: CASSPPGDPYEQYF. The CDR3 region has the DNA TGTGCCAGCAGCCCTCCAGGCGACCCCTACGAGCAGTACTTC.

This clonotype was counted ten times or more. The chain combines TRBV29-1 with TRBJ1-4, with a weak D call TRBD1 (5 bases). The CDR3 runs 13 residues. Trimming took off 5 bases at V and 3 bases at J, with 10 bases between the two ends. Germline CDR1 SQVTM, CDR2 ANQGSEA. CDR3 protein: CSVTGSANEKLFF. The CDR3 DNA reads TGCAGCGTTACAGGCTCTGCTAATGAAAAACTGTTTTTT.

This clonotype has at least ten counts. The chain links TRBV20-1 to TRBJ2-7; 7 bases agree with TRBD1. Germline CDR1 and CDR2: DFQATT and SNEGSKA (reference sequence). The CDR3 spans 14 residues. The J segment lost 4 bases and the V segment lost 1 base, leaving 7 bases of the junction unmatched. CDR3 nucleotide sequence: TGCAGTGCTAGAGGCGAGGGGGCATCGTACGAGCAGTACTTC. Translation: CSARGEGASYEQYF.

The sample holds a few counts of this clonotype. The chain employs TRBV2 and TRBJ1-5; possible D gene TRBD1, 5 bases. The CDR3 is made up of 14 amino acids. Trimming cost V 8 bases and J 6 bases, with 17 bases left between them. Per the germline V gene, CDR1 is SNHLY and CDR2 is FYNNEI. The CDR3 is CASSGWGMGQPQHF. Written as DNA, the CDR3 is TGTGCCAGCTCCGGGTGGGGCATGGGTCAGCCCCAGCATTTT. Full variable domain (remainder filled in from reference TRBV2 and TRBJ1-5): EPEVTQTPSHQVTQMGQEVILRCVPISNHLYFYWYRQILGQKVEFLVSFYNNEISEKSEIFDDQFSVERPDGSNFTLKIRSTKLEDSAMYFCASSGWGMGQPQHFGDGTRLSIL.

There are many counts of this clonotype. The junction does not match germline at one end; this may be a read error. The gene calls are TRBV29-1 and TRBJ1-1; 7 bases are shared with TRBD1. The germline V gene has CDR1 SQVTM and CDR2 ANQGSEA. The CDR3 covers 11 residues. This CDR3 reads CSVTYRGSLGF. In nucleotides, the CDR3 is TGCAGCGTTACATACAGGGGTTCCTTGGGGTTT.

This clonotype was observed many times. The genes are TRBV29-1 and TRBJ1-1; tentatively, D is TRBD1 (5 bases). Germline assignment: CDR1 SQVTM and CDR2 ANQGSEA. V gave up 7 bases and J gave up 2 bases, with 20 bases separating them. The length of the CDR3 is 15 residues. CDR3 protein: CSAGVATGPNTEAFF. The CDR3 DNA reads TGCAGCGCTGGGGTGGCTACAGGTCCAAACACTGAAGCTTTCTTT.

This clonotype was found many times. The rearrangement joins TRBV18 to TRBJ2-7, with D perhaps matching TRBD2 (5 bases). The V end was cut by 10 bases, the J end by 3 bases, with 19 bases between. This CDR3 has 14 amino acids. Per germline, CDR1 KGHSH and CDR2 LQKENI. CDR3 amino acids: CATRGEVNDYEQYF. The CDR3 coding sequence is TGTGCCACCCGGGGTGAAGTTAACGACTACGAGCAGTACTTC. The full variable domain, with the rest looked up from reference TRBV18 and TRBJ2-7, is NAGVMQNPRHLVRRRGQEARLRCSPMKGHSHVYWYRQLPEEGLKFMVYLQKENIIDESGMPKERFSAEFPKEGPSILRIQQVVRGDSAAYFCATRGEVNDYEQYFGPGTRLTVT.

This clonotype showed up many times. CDR3 sequence reads: CASRWGGYEQYF. The CDR3 DNA follows: TGTGCCAGCAGATGGGGGGGCTACGAGCAGTACTTC. The gene calls are TRBV5-6 and TRBJ2-7; 7 nucleotides align to TRBD2. Germline CDR1 reads SGHDT; CDR2 reads YYEEEE. V was clipped by 5 bases and J by 3 bases; unmatched bases: 2. The CDR3 totals 12 residues.

This clonotype was counted ten times or more. The chain is built from TRBV4-3 and TRBJ2-5, with 10 bases that match TRBD2. The germline gives CDR1 LGHNA, CDR2 YSLEER. This CDR3 has 17 residues. V shed 0 bases and J 3 bases; nucleotides not matched to a gene: 7. Here the CDR3 reads CASSQEFGTSGEETQYF. CDR3 in DNA: TGCGCCAGCAGCCAAGAATTTGGCACTAGCGGGGAAGAGACCCAGTACTTC.

This clonotype was observed many times. This chain connects TRBV9 to TRBJ1-3; tentative D call: TRBD1 (5 bases). CDR1 SGDLS and CDR2 YYNGEE come from the germline V gene. V gave up 3 bases and J gave up 0 bases, with 16 bases separating them. This CDR3 has 17 residues. CDR3 sequence reads: CASSAGVEALSGNTIYF. In DNA, the CDR3 is TGTGCCAGCAGCGCGGGGGTAGAGGCCCTCTCTGGAAACACCATATATTTT. The full variable domain, with the rest looked up from reference TRBV9 and TRBJ1-3, is DSGVTQTPKHLITATGQRVTLRCSPRSGDLSVYWYQQSLDQGLQFLIQYYNGEERAKGNILERFSAQQFPDLHSELNLSSLELGDSALYFCASSAGVEALSGNTIYFGEGSWLTVV.

This clonotype has a handful of counts. CDR3 sequence (DNA): TGTGCCAGCAGCTTAGATTCCGCGGGACCTCCTAGCACAGATACGCAGTATTTT. Protein: CASSLDSAGPPSTDTQYF. V usage is TRBV11-1 and J usage is TRBJ2-3; TRBD2 is a possible D gene (6 bases). The V and J ends lost 1 base and 0 bases respectively, with 17 bases between them. Germline V CDR1 and CDR2: SGHAT, FQDESV (reference sequence). This CDR3 is 18 amino acids long.

This clonotype was counted at least ten times. V gene TRBV13 combines with J gene TRBJ2-1; 12 bases align to TRBD2. Unmatched junction bases numbered 8, after V lost 5 bases and J lost 0 bases. The germline V gene has CDR1 PRHDT and CDR2 FYEKMQ (reference sequence). The CDR3 is made up of 18 amino acids. CDR3 loop: CASSRTSGRLSSYNEQFF. The CDR3 nucleotides are TGTGCCAGCAGCCGTACTAGCGGGAGGTTGAGCTCCTACAATGAGCAGTTCTTC.

This clonotype was observed many times. The chain couples TRBV12-3 or TRBV12-4 to TRBJ2-7; D is perhaps TRBD2 (5 bases). This CDR3 spans 15 amino acids. Trimming took off 1 base at V and 6 bases at J, with 16 bases between the two ends. The chain's CDR3 is CASSLVPSRPSEQYF. CDR3 coding DNA: TGTGCCAGCAGTTTAGTCCCTAGCCGCCCCTCCGAGCAGTACTTC.